Shown below are 12 T cell receptor beta chains from a single sample sequenced in a study of regulatory T cells in long-lasting Graves disease. Assembly of TCR beta libraries relied on iRepertoire HTBI primers together with Arm-PCR of CDR3 regions. TCRdb called the multiplex PCR reads again in MiXCR, with one record for every CDR3 protein. The table has 200,000 to 300,000 distinct CDR3 sequences, 20% to 25% seen once. As for time point: newly diagnosed GD, antithyroid drugs for less than 3 months. The authors made the TCR library using RNA they extracted from PBMCs. Sequencing was performed on peripheral blood mononuclear cells (PBMCs), taken at new diagnosis, from a patient treated with antithyroid drugs. These TCRs come from a female donor with Graves disease.

The chain uses TRBV7-9 and TRBJ1-2; D perhaps matches TRBD1 (5 bases). Germline V gene lookup returns CDR1 SEHNR and CDR2 FQNEAQ (reference sequence). V lost 5 bases, J lost 8 bases, and 18 bases lay in between. The CDR3 extends over 14 amino acids. The CDR3 loop reads CASSKAEGPYGYTF. In DNA, the CDR3 is TGTGCCAGCAGCAAAGCGGAGGGACCCTACGGCTACACCTTC.

This clonotype was picked up many times. The CDR3 here is CASRTRTGGGGNTIYF. The CDR3 DNA sequence: TGTGCCAGCAGGACACGGACAGGGGGCGGTGGAAACACCATATATTTT. The chain joins TRBV6-2 or TRBV6-3 to TRBJ1-3, with 11 nucleotides matching TRBD1. Germline V CDR1 and CDR2: MNHEY, SVGEGT. The V gene end was trimmed by 6 bases and the J gene end by 3 bases; junction bases not matched to a gene: 7. This CDR3 region has 16 residues.

The V call is TRBV11-2, the J call TRBJ1-4; 8 bases agree with TRBD1. Trimming took 0 bases from V and 10 from J; bases not matched to a gene: 4. The CDR3 has 14 residues. Per the germline V gene, CDR1 is SGHAT and CDR2 is FQNNGV. CDR3 amino acids: CASSLDRGLGKLFF. Written as DNA, the CDR3 is TGTGCCAGCAGCTTAGACAGGGGGCTAGGAAAACTGTTTTTT. Based on the CDR3 plus reference TRBV11-2 and TRBJ1-4, the full variable domain is EAGVAQSPRYKIIEKRQSVAFWCNPISGHATLYWYQQILGQGPKLLIQFQNNGVVDDSQLPKDRFSAERLKGVDSTLKIQPAKLEDSAVYLCASSLDRGLGKLFFGSGTQLSVL.

This clonotype has a count of ten or more. The chain recombines TRBV27 with TRBJ2-7; D ambiguous. The V and J ends lost 2 bases and 7 bases respectively, with 21 bases between them. Germline CDR1 reads MNHEY; CDR2 reads SMNVEV (reference sequence). This CDR3 contains 16 residues. Here the CDR3 DNA reads TGTGCCAGCAGTTTAGGCACTCGGCAGGCCTTAGGGGAGCAGTACTTC. Its translation: CASSLGTRQALGEQYF.

This clonotype has ten or more counts. The rearrangement joins TRBV5-6 to TRBJ2-1, with D perhaps matching TRBD2 (5 bases). The CDR3 is 16 residues long. Trimming stripped 1 base from V and 3 bases from J, with 14 bases between. Germline assignment: CDR1 SGHDT and CDR2 YYEEEE. The CDR3 DNA reads as TGTGCCAGCAGCTTGATTTCAGGACTCCTCTACAATGAGCAGTTCTTC. This translates into CASSLISGLLYNEQFF.

This clonotype was recorded at least ten times. The rearrangement joins TRBV30 to TRBJ2-7; TRBD2 matches 7 bases. The CDR3 is made up of 14 amino acids. V shed 2 bases and J 2 bases; nucleotides not matched to a gene: 6. The V gene's germline CDR1 is GTSNPN and CDR2 SVGIG (reference sequence). The CDR3: CAWSRAGQPYEQYF. The CDR3 DNA is TGTGCCTGGAGTAGAGCGGGGCAACCCTACGAGCAGTACTTC.

Regarding this clonotype: One base away lies a much larger clone, so this may be a sequencing read error. This chain joins TRBV20-1 and TRBJ2-5, with TRBD2 matching over 13 bases. This CDR3 spans 15 amino acids. Per germline, CDR1 DFQATT and CDR2 SNEGSKA (reference sequence). Trimming at V came to 6 bases and at J to 11 bases, leaving 15 bases not matched to a gene. The CDR3 nucleotides read TGCAGTGCCAACGGACTAGCGGGAGAGGGAAATGAGCAGTACTTC. It yields the protein CSANGLAGEGNEQYF.

In this sample, this clonotype turned up many times. The genes are TRBV20-1 and TRBJ2-3, with D hard to call. Germline lookup yields CDR1 DFQATT and CDR2 SNEGSKA (reference sequence). This CDR3 comprises 14 residues. V was cut by 3 bases and J by 2 bases, with 12 bases left in between. The CDR3: CSARWWQSTDTQYF. In DNA, the CDR3 is TGCAGTGCTAGGTGGTGGCAATCCACAGATACGCAGTATTTT.

This clonotype has a count of ten or more. The chain links TRBV20-1 to TRBJ2-7, with TRBD2 as a possible D gene (6 bases). V was shortened by 2 bases and J by 0 bases, with 11 bases between the two germline ends. Germline loops: CDR1 DFQATT, CDR2 SNEGSKA (reference sequence). This CDR3 comprises 14 residues. The CDR3 loop reads CSARFGGNSYEQYF. The CDR3 bases are TGCAGTGCTAGATTTGGCGGGAACTCCTACGAGCAGTACTTC.

This clonotype was observed many times. The V call is TRBV13, the J call TRBJ2-1; no definite D call. Germline V CDR1 and CDR2: PRHDT, FYEKMQ (reference sequence). The CDR3 has 12 residues. Trimming took off 5 bases at V and 5 bases at J, with 7 bases between the two ends. Here the CDR3 reads CASSRRDNEQFF. The CDR3 nucleotides read TGTGCCAGCAGCAGAAGAGACAATGAGCAGTTCTTC.

This clonotype came up a few times. The junction differs from germline at one of its ends, possibly a read error. The chain has TRBV5-1 and TRBJ2-7, with 7 bases matching TRBD2. The germline gives CDR1 SGHRS, CDR2 YFSETQ. This CDR3 comprises 14 residues. The DNA for the CDR3 is TGTGCCAGCAGCGTAACTAGCGAGGACTACGAGCAGTACTTC. It specifies CASSVTSEDYEQYF.

On this clonotype: Since a much larger clone is just one base distant, this may be a read error. The V gene is TRBV27, the J gene TRBJ2-1, with 7 bases matching TRBD2. The CDR3 length is 14 residues. J gave up 10 bases and V 8 bases, and 14 bases lay outside the gene matches. CDR1 is MNHEY and CDR2 is SMNVEV in the germline V gene (reference sequence). The CDR3 DNA sequence: TGTGCCAGCTCCCGGACGGGGGGATACTACGAGCAGTTCTTC. Amino acid sequence: CASSRTGGYYEQFF.